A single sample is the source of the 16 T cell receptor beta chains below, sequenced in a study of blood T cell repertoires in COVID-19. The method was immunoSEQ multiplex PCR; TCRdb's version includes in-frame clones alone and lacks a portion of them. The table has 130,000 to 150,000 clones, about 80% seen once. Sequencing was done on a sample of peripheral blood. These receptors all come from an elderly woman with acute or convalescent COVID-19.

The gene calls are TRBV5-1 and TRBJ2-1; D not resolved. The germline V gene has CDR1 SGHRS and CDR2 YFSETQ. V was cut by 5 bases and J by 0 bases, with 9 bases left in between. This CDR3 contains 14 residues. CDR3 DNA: TGCGCCAGCAGTGAGCGAAGCTCCTACAATGAGCAGTTCTTC. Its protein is CASSERSSYNEQFF.

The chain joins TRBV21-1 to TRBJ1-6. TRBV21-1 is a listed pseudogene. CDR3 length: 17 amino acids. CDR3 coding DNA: TGTGCCAGCAGCACCCATACAGCGGACGGTTTTAATTCACCCCTCCACTTT. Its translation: CASSTHTADGFNSPLHF.

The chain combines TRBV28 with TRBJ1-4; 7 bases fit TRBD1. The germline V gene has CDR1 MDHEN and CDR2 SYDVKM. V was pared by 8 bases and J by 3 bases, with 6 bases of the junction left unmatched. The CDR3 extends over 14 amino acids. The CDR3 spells CASGRGTANEKLFF. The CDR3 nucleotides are TGTGCCAGCGGTAGGGGGACAGCTAATGAAAAACTGTTTTTT.

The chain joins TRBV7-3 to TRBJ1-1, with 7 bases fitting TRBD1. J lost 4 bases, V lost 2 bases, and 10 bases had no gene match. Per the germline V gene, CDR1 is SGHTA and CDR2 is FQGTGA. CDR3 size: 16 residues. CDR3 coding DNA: TGTGCCAGCAGCTTAGGCCTCAACAGGGGAGCCACTGAAGCTTTCTTT. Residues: CASSLGLNRGATEAFF. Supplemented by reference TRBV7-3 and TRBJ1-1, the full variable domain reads GAGVSQTPSNKVTEKGKYVELRCDPISGHTALYWYRQSLGQGPEFLIYFQGTGAADDSGLPNDRFFAVRPEGSVSTLKIQRTERGDSAVYLCASSLGLNRGATEAFFGQGTRLTVV.

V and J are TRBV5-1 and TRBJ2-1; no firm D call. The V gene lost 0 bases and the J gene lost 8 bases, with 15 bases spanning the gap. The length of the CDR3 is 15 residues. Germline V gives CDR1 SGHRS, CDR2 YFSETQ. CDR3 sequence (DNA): TGCGCCAGCAGCTTGGAGGCTAGGCCCTGGGATGAGCAGTTCTTC. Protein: CASSLEARPWDEQFF.

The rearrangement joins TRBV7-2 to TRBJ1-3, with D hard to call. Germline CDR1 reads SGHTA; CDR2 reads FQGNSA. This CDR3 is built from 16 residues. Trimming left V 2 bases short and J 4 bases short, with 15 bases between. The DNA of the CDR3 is TGTGCCAGCAGCTTAAACCCGGGGAGGACGGGAAACACCATATATTTT. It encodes CASSLNPGRTGNTIYF.

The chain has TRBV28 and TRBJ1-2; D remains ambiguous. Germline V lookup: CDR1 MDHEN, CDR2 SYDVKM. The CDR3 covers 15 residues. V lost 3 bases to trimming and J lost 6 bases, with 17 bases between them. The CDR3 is CASSLVGGFEDGYTF. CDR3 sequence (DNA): TGTGCCAGCAGTTTGGTTGGAGGGTTTGAGGATGGCTACACCTTC.

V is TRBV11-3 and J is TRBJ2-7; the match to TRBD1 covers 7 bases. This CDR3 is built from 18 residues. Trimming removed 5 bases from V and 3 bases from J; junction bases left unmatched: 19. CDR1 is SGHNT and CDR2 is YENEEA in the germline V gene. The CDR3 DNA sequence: TGTGCCAGCAGCCTGACAGGGCCCACACTCCAAATTATCTACGAGCAGTACTTC. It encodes CASSLTGPTLQIIYEQYF.

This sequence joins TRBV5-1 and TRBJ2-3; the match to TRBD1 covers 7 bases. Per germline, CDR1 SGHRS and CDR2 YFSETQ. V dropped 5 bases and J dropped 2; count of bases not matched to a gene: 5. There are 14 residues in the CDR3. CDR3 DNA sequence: TGCGCCAGCAGGGGAGACAGGGTCACAGATACGCAGTATTTT. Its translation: CASRGDRVTDTQYF.

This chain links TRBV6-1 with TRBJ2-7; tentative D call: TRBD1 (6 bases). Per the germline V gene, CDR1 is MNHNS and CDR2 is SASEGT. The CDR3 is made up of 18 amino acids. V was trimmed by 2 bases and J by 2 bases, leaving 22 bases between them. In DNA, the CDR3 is TGTGCCAGCAGTGAATCGTTTATCCCCCGAGGGACAACCTACGAGCAGTACTTC. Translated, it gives CASSESFIPRGTTYEQYF.

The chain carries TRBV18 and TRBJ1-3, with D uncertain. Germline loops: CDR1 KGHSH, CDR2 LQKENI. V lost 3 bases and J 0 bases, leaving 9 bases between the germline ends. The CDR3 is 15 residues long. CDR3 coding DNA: TGTGCCAGCTCACCCGGCCCAGGCTCTGGAAACACCATATATTTT. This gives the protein CASSPGPGSGNTIYF.

CDR3 DNA: TGTGCCAGCAGGGCCGGTGGACAGGGCTATGGCTACACCTTC. The encoded protein is CASRAGGQGYGYTF. This rearrangement joins TRBV11-2 to TRBJ1-2; TRBD1 aligns across 8 bases. This CDR3 contains 14 residues. Germline CDR1 and CDR2: SGHAT and FQNNGV. V shed 6 bases and J 4 bases; nucleotides not matched to a gene: 7.

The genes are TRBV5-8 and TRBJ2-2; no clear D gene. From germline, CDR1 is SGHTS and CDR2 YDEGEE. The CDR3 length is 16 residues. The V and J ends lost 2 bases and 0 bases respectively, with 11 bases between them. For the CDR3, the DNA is TGTGCCAGCAGCTTTAGATTCATTTCGAACACCGGGGAGCTGTTTTTT. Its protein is CASSFRFISNTGELFF.

Here the CDR3 reads CASSISGVNTEAFF. The CDR3 region has the DNA TGTGCCAGTAGTATTTCAGGGGTCAACACTGAAGCTTTCTTT. This chain uses TRBV19 with TRBJ1-1, with TRBD1 as a possible D gene (6 bases). Germline V gene data show CDR1 as LNHDA and CDR2 as SQIVND (reference sequence). Deletions cut 3 bases from V and 2 bases from J, with 10 bases between. The length of the CDR3 is 14 residues.

As DNA, the CDR3 is TGTGCCAGCAGTTACTCGACGGGAAACACTGAAGCTTTCTTT. Encoded protein: CASSYSTGNTEAFF. J is TRBJ1-1 and V is TRBV6-2 or TRBV6-3; no definite D call. This CDR3 has 14 residues. In germline, CDR1 is MNHEY, CDR2 SVGEGT. V lost 0 bases, J lost 2 bases, and 7 bases lay in between.

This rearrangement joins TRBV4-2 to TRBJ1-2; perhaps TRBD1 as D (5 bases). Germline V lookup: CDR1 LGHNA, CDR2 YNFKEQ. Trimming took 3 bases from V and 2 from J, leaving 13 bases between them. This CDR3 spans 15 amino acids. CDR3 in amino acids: CASSQGPGGNYGYTF. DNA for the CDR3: TGTGCCAGCAGCCAGGGGCCGGGTGGGAACTATGGCTACACCTTC.